What follows are 6 T cell receptor beta chains derived from one specimen sequenced in a study of early stage breast cancer tumors. Assay: immunoSEQ multiplex PCR; the TCRdb copy retains only in-frame clones and omits some. The sample holds about 6,500 clones; over 50% are singletons and the top ten take roughly 13%. Sequencing used normal breast tissue next to the tumor. The receptors originated from a person in their fifties with breast cancer.

The V gene is TRBV5-1, the J gene TRBJ1-5; D possibly corresponds to TRBD1 (5 bases). This CDR3 region has 16 residues. CDR1 and CDR2 from the germline V gene are SGHRS and YFSETQ. Trimming removed 0 bases from V and 4 bases from J, with 14 bases in between. The CDR3 sequence is CASSLGPTGGNQPQHF. CDR3 bases: TGCGCCAGCAGCTTGGGTCCGACCGGGGGGAATCAGCCCCAGCATTTT.

This chain connects TRBV30 to TRBJ1-2; the match to TRBD1 covers 8 bases. The V gene end was trimmed by 0 bases and the J gene end by 3 bases; junction bases not matched to a gene: 6. The CDR3 spans 15 residues. The V gene's germline CDR1 is GTSNPN and CDR2 SVGIG (reference sequence). The CDR3 bases are TGTGCCTGGAGTGTACGGACAGGGTATTACTATGGCTACACCTTC. It translates to CAWSVRTGYYYGYTF.

This chain joins TRBV14 and TRBJ2-6; possible D gene TRBD1, 6 bases. This CDR3 has 15 amino acids. The V end was cut by 0 bases, the J end by 4 bases, with 7 bases between. CDR1 is SGHDN, CDR2 FVKESK, per germline. CDR3 protein: CASSQDGTGANVLTF. The CDR3 region has the DNA TGTGCCAGCAGCCAAGACGGGACAGGGGCCAACGTCCTGACTTTC.

The CDR3 protein is CASSPGTGKQPQHF. Here the CDR3 DNA reads TGTGCCAGCAGCCCTGGGACAGGGAAACAGCCCCAGCATTTT. The chain joins TRBV5-6 to TRBJ1-5; 9 bases map to TRBD1. The germline V gene has CDR1 SGHDT and CDR2 YYEEEE. This CDR3 spans 14 amino acids. V was pared by 4 bases and J by 7 bases, with 6 bases of the junction left unmatched.

This sequence joins TRBV10-3 and TRBJ2-1; TRBD2 aligns across 12 bases. Germline lookup yields CDR1 ENHRY and CDR2 SYGVKD. V was pared by 2 bases and J by 14 bases, with 1 base of the junction left unmatched. The CDR3 has 12 amino acids. Written as DNA, the CDR3 is TGTGCCATCAGTGAGGCTAGCGGGAGGGAGTTCTTC. It encodes CAISEASGREFF.

This chain uses TRBV18 with TRBJ2-1; D not resolved. V lost 3 bases, J lost 8 bases, and 5 bases lay in between. This CDR3 is 11 amino acids long. The germline V gene has CDR1 KGHSH and CDR2 LQKENI. CDR3 DNA sequence: TGTGCCAGCTCACCCCTCGATGAGCAGTTCTTC. It translates to CASSPLDEQFF.